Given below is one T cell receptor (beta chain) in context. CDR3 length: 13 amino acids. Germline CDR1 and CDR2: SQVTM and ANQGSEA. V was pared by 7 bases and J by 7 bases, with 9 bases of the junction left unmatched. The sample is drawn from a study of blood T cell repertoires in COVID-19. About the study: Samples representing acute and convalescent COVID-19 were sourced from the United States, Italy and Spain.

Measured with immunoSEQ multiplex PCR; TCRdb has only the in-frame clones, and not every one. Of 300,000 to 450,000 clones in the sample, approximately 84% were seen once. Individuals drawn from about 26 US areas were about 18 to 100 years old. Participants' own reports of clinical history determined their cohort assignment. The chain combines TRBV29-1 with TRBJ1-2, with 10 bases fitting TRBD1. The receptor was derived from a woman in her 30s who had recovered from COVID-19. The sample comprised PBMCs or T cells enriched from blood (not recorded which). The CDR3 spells CSGLTGTGVGYTF. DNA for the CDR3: TGCAGCGGTTTGACCGGGACAGGGGTTGGCTACACCTTC. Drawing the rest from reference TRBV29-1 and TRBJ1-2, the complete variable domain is SAVISQKPSRDICQRGTSLTIQCQVDSQVTMMFWYRQQPGQSLTLIATANQGSEATYESGFVIDKFPISRPNLTFSTLTVSNMSPEDSSIYLCSGLTGTGVGYTFGSGTRLTVV.